One and the same sample provided the 27 T cell receptor beta chains below, sequenced in a study of CD8+ T cells in alopecia areata (dated by TCRdb to 2016 to 2019). Libraries were built with the immunoSEQ multiplex PCR assay. To provide template for TCR sequencing, every sample had RNA extracted and reverse transcribed into cDNA. TCRdb limited this immuneACCESS table to in-frame rearrangements with V and J called. A share of clones is missing; checked studies link under half to unresolved V genes, and the rest is unexplained. This sample has 200,000 to 250,000 clones in its table, and under 75% of those were observed once. Roughly 1.5% of the sample goes to the ten largest clones. This specimen's time point label, per the study, means: around 4 weeks on oral tofacitinib. According to the study, the label for this sample's treatment or condition signals: oral pan-JAK inhibitor, 5-10 mg twice daily.

The sample was CD4+ T cells sorted from blood, taken at week 4, from a patient treated with tofacitinib. The receptors stem from a human donor with alopecia areata.

CDR3 loop: CSGSSRAGQGYYEQYF. CDR3 DNA sequence: TGCAGCGGGTCCTCTAGAGCGGGACAGGGATACTACGAGCAGTACTTC. V gene TRBV29-1 combines with J gene TRBJ2-7; 9 bases line up with TRBD1. V shed 7 bases and J 3 bases; nucleotides not matched to a gene: 16. Germline V CDR1 and CDR2: SQVTM, ANQGSEA. The CDR3 loop spans 16 amino acids.

The V and J genes are TRBV5-4 and TRBJ2-3, with D maybe TRBD1 (6 bases). Per the germline V gene, CDR1 is SGHNT and CDR2 is YYREEE (reference sequence). V was pared by 3 bases and J by 4 bases, with 9 bases between. The CDR3 extends over 13 amino acids. The DNA for the CDR3 is TGTGCCAGCAGCTCACAGGGAGCAGATACGCAGTATTTT. Its translation is CASSSQGADTQYF.

The rearrangement joins TRBV5-1 to TRBJ1-1, with 12 positions matching TRBD1. This CDR3 is 19 amino acids long. With V trimmed by 0 bases and J by 0 bases, 9 bases remained unmatched. The germline V gene encodes CDR1 SGHRS and CDR2 YFSETQ. The CDR3 protein is CASSLVPGTGGFLNTEAFF. Here the CDR3 DNA reads TGCGCCAGCAGCTTGGTACCCGGGACAGGGGGCTTTTTGAACACTGAAGCTTTCTTT.

V and J are TRBV5-4 and TRBJ1-2; a weak D match, TRBD1 (6 bases). Germline V gene sequence: CDR1 SGHNT, CDR2 YYREEE (reference sequence). V was shortened by 4 bases and J by 4 bases, with 8 bases between the two germline ends. This CDR3 region has 12 residues. CDR3 DNA sequence: TGTGCCAGCAGCGCGGACAGCTATGGCTACACCTTC. This translates into CASSADSYGYTF.

The V call is TRBV7-3, the J call TRBJ2-7; D ambiguous. The CDR3 runs 11 residues. Per germline, CDR1 SGHTA and CDR2 FQGTGA. Deletions cut 6 bases from V and 1 base from J, with 4 bases between. CDR3 region: CASSPSYEQYF. As DNA, the CDR3 is TGTGCCAGCAGTCCTTCCTACGAGCAGTACTTC.

In DNA form, the CDR3 reads TGCGCCAGCAGCTTGGTACTAGACCGGCAAGAGACCCAGTACTTC. Translating gives CASSLVLDRQETQYF. J is TRBJ2-5 and V is TRBV5-1; perhaps TRBD2 as D (5 bases). CDR1 and CDR2 (germline): SGHRS, YFSETQ. This CDR3 contains 15 residues. The V end lost 0 bases, the J end lost 2 bases, and 11 bases lay between the germline ends.

This clone showed up just a few times. The V and J genes are TRBV7-9 and TRBJ1-1; no definite D call. CDR1 and CDR2 (germline): SEHNR, FQNEAQ (reference sequence). V was clipped by 3 bases and J by 6 bases, with 5 bases between them. CDR3 length equals 11 residues. CDR3: CASSFQSEAFF. CDR3 nucleotides: TGTGCCAGCAGCTTTCAATCTGAAGCTTTCTTT. The whole variable domain, remainder taken from reference TRBV7-9 and TRBJ1-1, is DTGVSQNPRHKITKRGQNVTFRCDPISEHNRLYWYRQTLGQGPEFLTYFQNEAQLEKSRLLSDRFSAERPKGSFSTLEIQRTEQGDSAMYLCASSFQSEAFFGQGTRLTVV.

This clone was counted a few times. The rearrangement links TRBV29-1 to TRBJ2-3, with 10 nucleotides matching TRBD1. The CDR3 contains 14 residues. Germline V gene lookup returns CDR1 SQVTM and CDR2 ANQGSEA. The trim removed 2 bases at V and 4 bases at J, leaving 3 bases unmatched. Here the CDR3 reads CSVERQGAPDTQYF. The CDR3 nucleotides read TGCAGCGTTGAAAGACAGGGGGCCCCAGATACGCAGTATTTT.

V is TRBV9 and J is TRBJ1-2, with 10 bases that match TRBD1. CDR1 is SGDLS and CDR2 is YYNGEE in the germline V gene. The J segment lost 2 bases and the V segment lost 3 bases, leaving 1 base of the junction unmatched. The length of the CDR3 is 14 residues. The CDR3 DNA sequence: TGTGCCAGCAGCGAGGGACAGGGGAACTATGGCTACACCTTC. Its translation is CASSEGQGNYGYTF.

The sample holds one count of this clone. V is TRBV11-2 and J is TRBJ2-7; D gene ambiguous. This CDR3 spans 12 amino acids. Germline V lookup: CDR1 SGHAT, CDR2 FQNNGV. V lost 5 bases to trimming and J lost 5 bases, with 10 bases between them. CDR3 sequence reads: CASSLARNEQYF. The CDR3 DNA is TGTGCCAGCAGCCTCGCCCGCAACGAGCAGTACTTC.

The chain joins TRBV29-1 to TRBJ1-1, with 10 bases identical to TRBD1. V lost 6 bases to trimming and J lost 5 bases; unmatched junction nucleotides: 9. Germline CDR1 SQVTM, CDR2 ANQGSEA. The CDR3 loop spans 14 amino acids. The CDR3 DNA reads TGCAGCGTAGACCGGACAGGGGGTGGTACTGAAGCTTTCTTT. Encoded protein: CSVDRTGGGTEAFF.

This clone has a handful of counts. The chain employs TRBV7-2 and TRBJ1-1; 10 bases are a match to TRBD1. The J segment lost 0 bases and the V segment lost 5 bases, leaving 3 bases of the junction unmatched. The CDR3 has 15 residues. Germline V lookup: CDR1 SGHTA, CDR2 FQGNSA. The CDR3 loop reads CASSPGQGMNTEAFF. In DNA, the CDR3 is TGTGCCAGCAGCCCGGGACAGGGGATGAACACTGAAGCTTTCTTT.

CDR3 protein: CASSQFSVKGDPRLYHTF. DNA of the CDR3: TGCGCCAGCAGTCAATTCTCGGTTAAGGGGGACCCACGACTTTATCACACCTTC. The chain joins TRBV23-1 to TRBJ1-2; D perhaps matches TRBD1 (6 bases). TRBV23-1 is marked as an open reading frame, function uncertain. The CDR3 runs 18 residues. The V and J ends lost 1 base and 12 bases respectively, with 30 bases between them.

This chain joins TRBV9 and TRBJ2-3; TRBD2 aligns across 12 bases. Germline trimming cut 4 bases from V and 0 bases from J; bases unmatched to any gene: 15. CDR3 length: 20 amino acids. Germline CDR1 reads SGDLS; CDR2 reads YYNGEE. Written as DNA, the CDR3 is TGTGCCAGCAGCCAAGACTTGACTAGCGGGGGATTTTCTAGCACAGATACGCAGTATTTT. Translated: CASSQDLTSGGFSSTDTQYF.

This clone has a handful of counts. The V and J genes are TRBV4-3 and TRBJ2-5; no clear D gene. Germline loops: CDR1 LGHNA, CDR2 YSLEER. The CDR3 runs to 13 residues. V was clipped by 1 base and J by 4 bases, with 7 bases between them. The CDR3 DNA reads as TGCGCCAGCAGCCAAGTTGTCCGAGAGACCCAGTACTTC. Protein product: CASSQVVRETQYF.

The chain couples TRBV2 to TRBJ2-7; D gene uncertain. This CDR3 contains 11 residues. Germline V lookup: CDR1 SNHLY, CDR2 FYNNEI. V was clipped by 3 bases and J by 2 bases, with 2 bases between them. CDR3 bases: TGTGCCAGCAGTGAGGCCTACGAGCAGTACTTC. Translation: CASSEAYEQYF.

The chain joins TRBV29-1 to TRBJ1-1; no definite D call. The CDR3 contains 12 residues. CDR1 and CDR2 (germline): SQVTM, ANQGSEA. The CDR3 sequence is CSGLTLNTEAFF. CDR3 coding DNA: TGCAGTGGCTTAACATTGAACACTGAAGCTTTCTTT. Together with reference TRBV29-1 and TRBJ1-1, the CDR3 gives the full variable domain: SAVISQKPSRDICQRGTSLTIQCQVDSQVTMMFWYRQQPGQSLTLIATANQGSEATYESGFVIDKFPISRPNLTFSTLTVSNMSPEDSSIYLCSGLTLNTEAFFGQGTRLTVV.

The chain carries TRBV6-5 and TRBJ1-2; TRBD1 might be the D (5 bases). Germline V gives CDR1 MNHEY, CDR2 SVGAGI. Trimming removed 3 bases from V and 4 bases from J, with 12 bases in between. The CDR3 contains 14 residues. CDR3 sequence reads: CASSYKGNFYGYTF. The CDR3 DNA reads TGTGCCAGCAGTTATAAGGGGAATTTCTATGGCTACACCTTC.

The V gene is TRBV11-3, the J gene TRBJ2-1, with a weak D call TRBD2 (5 bases). The CDR3 is 11 residues long. V was trimmed by 4 bases and J by 10 bases, leaving 8 bases between them. Germline loops: CDR1 SGHNT, CDR2 YENEEA. The CDR3 loop reads CASSSSREQFF. CDR3 sequence (DNA): TGTGCCAGCAGCTCTAGCCGAGAGCAGTTCTTC.

Comment on this clone: Other DNA variants within this sample encode the same CDR3. The gene calls are TRBV5-1 and TRBJ2-7; TRBD1 matches at 7 bases. The germline CDR1 and CDR2 sequences are SGHRS and YFSETQ. CDR3 size: 12 residues. V lost 4 bases and J lost 4; bases outside the gene matches: 2. The CDR3 nucleotides are TGCGCCAGCAGCCCGGACAGGTACGAGCAGTACTTC. Translated: CASSPDRYEQYF.

The J gene is TRBJ2-2, the V gene TRBV6-6, with TRBD1 identical over 7 bases. This CDR3 comprises 14 residues. Germline V CDR1 and CDR2: MNHNY, SVGAGI (reference sequence). V shed 11 bases and J 0 bases; nucleotides not matched to a gene: 6. This CDR3 is CALRQGTNTGELFF. The CDR3 DNA reads TGTGCCCTGAGACAGGGCACGAACACCGGGGAGCTGTTTTTT.

The chain uses TRBV7-2 and TRBJ1-6; possible D gene TRBD1, 6 bases. Germline V gene lookup returns CDR1 SGHTA and CDR2 FQGNSA. V lost 6 bases and J 9 bases, leaving 15 bases between the germline ends. The CDR3 is 14 residues long. CDR3 amino acids: CASSVQGLGSPLHF. CDR3 DNA sequence: TGTGCCAGCAGTGTACAGGGATTAGGTTCACCCCTCCACTTT. Full variable domain (missing parts from reference TRBV7-2 and TRBJ1-6): GAGVSQSPSNKVTEKGKDVELRCDPISGHTALYWYRQSLGQGLEFLIYFQGNSAPDKSGLPSDRFSAERTGGSVSTLTIQRTQQEDSAVYLCASSVQGLGSPLHFGNGTRLTVT.

The V gene is TRBV30, the J gene TRBJ1-2, with a tentative D call TRBD1 (5 bases). The CDR3 has 13 residues. The V gene lost 3 bases and the J gene lost 7 bases, with 15 bases spanning the gap. Germline assignment: CDR1 GTSNPN and CDR2 SVGIG (reference sequence). The CDR3 DNA reads as TGTGCCTGGAGGGGCATCGCGGGGGTTGGCTACACCTTC. Its translation is CAWRGIAGVGYTF.

This rearrangement joins TRBV29-1 to TRBJ1-1; D remains unclear. V gave up 1 base and J gave up 1 base, with 7 bases separating them. There are 13 residues in the CDR3. The V gene's germline CDR1 is SQVTM and CDR2 ANQGSEA. The CDR3 reads CSVEGQKNTEAFF. The CDR3 bases are TGCAGCGTTGAAGGCCAAAAGAACACTGAAGCTTTCTTT.

The chain uses TRBV6-6 and TRBJ1-2; possible D gene TRBD1, 5 bases. The CDR3 is 12 amino acids. V lost 5 bases and J lost 6, with 10 bases in between. Germline assignment: CDR1 MNHNY and CDR2 SVGAGI (reference sequence). The DNA for the CDR3 is TGTGCCAGCAGTAAACAACAGGATGGCTACACCTTC. Translating gives CASSKQQDGYTF.

This clone was detected a few times. CDR3 sequence: CASSRGLARDEQFF. In nucleotides, the CDR3 is TGTGCCAGCAGCAGGGGACTCGCGCGGGATGAGCAGTTCTTC. The rearrangement joins TRBV7-8 to TRBJ2-1; possibly TRBD2 for D (6 bases). The CDR3 totals 14 residues. Germline loops: CDR1 SGHVS, CDR2 FQNEAQ. The ends were cut back, 5 bases at V and 8 bases at J, with 16 bases in the middle.

This sequence joins TRBV29-1 and TRBJ2-1; D is unclear. CDR1 is SQVTM, CDR2 ANQGSEA, per germline. V was shortened by 4 bases and J by 9 bases, with 19 bases between the two germline ends. This CDR3 has 14 residues. CDR3 loop: CSVGYQAINFEQFF. For the CDR3, the DNA is TGCAGCGTTGGGTATCAGGCGATTAATTTTGAGCAGTTCTTC.